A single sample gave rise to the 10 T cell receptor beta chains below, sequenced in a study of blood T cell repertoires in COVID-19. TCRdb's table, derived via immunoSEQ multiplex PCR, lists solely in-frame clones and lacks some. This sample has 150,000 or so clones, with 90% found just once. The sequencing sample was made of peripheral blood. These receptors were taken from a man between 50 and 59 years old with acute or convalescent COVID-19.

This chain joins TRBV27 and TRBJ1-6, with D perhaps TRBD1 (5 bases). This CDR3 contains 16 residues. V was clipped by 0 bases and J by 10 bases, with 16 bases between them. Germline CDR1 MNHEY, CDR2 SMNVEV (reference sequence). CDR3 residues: CASSLSDKGGRSPLHF. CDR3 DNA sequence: TGTGCCAGCAGTTTATCGGACAAGGGAGGACGATCACCCCTCCACTTT.

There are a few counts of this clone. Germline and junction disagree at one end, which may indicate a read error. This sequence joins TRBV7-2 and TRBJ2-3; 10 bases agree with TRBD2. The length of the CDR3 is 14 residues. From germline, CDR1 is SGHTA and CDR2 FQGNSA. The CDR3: CASSLAGATDTQYF. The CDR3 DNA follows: TGTGCCAGCAGCCTAGCGGGGGCCACAGATACGCAGTATTTT. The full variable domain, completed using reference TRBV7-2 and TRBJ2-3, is GAGVSQSPSNKVTEKGKDVELRCDPISGHTALYWYRQSLGQGLEFLIYFQGNSAPDKSGLPSDRFSAERTGGSVSTLTIQRTQQEDSAVYLCASSLAGATDTQYFGPGTRLTVL.

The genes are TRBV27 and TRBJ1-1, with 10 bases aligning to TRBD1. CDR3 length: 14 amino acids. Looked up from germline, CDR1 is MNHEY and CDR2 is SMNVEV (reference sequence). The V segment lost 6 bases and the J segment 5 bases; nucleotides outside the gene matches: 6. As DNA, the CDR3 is TGTGCCAGCAGGTACCGGGACAGGGGAACTGAAGCTTTCTTT. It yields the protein CASRYRDRGTEAFF.

In DNA form, the CDR3 reads TGTGCCATCACGAAGAGCGGCGGGGGGACCGGGGAGCTGTTTTTT. It codes for CAITKSGGGTGELFF. The V gene is TRBV10-3, the J gene TRBJ2-2, with TRBD2 matching over 8 bases. CDR1 and CDR2 from the germline V gene are ENHRY and SYGVKD. The CDR3 runs to 15 residues. With V trimmed by 7 bases and J by 5 bases, 9 bases remained unmatched.

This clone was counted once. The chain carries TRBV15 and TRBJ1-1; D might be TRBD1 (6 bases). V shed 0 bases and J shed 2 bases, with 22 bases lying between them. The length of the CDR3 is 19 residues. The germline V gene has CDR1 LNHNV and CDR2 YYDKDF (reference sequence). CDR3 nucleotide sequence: TGTGCCACCAGCAGAGACCCGCCCGATTTTTGGACAGCTAACACTGAAGCTTTCTTT. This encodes CATSRDPPDFWTANTEAFF.

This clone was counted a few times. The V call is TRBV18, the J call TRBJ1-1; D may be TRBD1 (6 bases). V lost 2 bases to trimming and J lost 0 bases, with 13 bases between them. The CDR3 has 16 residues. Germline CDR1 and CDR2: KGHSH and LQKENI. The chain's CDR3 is CASSPSTTGLNTEAFF. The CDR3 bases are TGTGCCAGCTCACCATCTACGACAGGTTTGAACACTGAAGCTTTCTTT. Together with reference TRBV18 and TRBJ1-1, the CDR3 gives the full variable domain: NAGVMQNPRHLVRRRGQEARLRCSPMKGHSHVYWYRQLPEEGLKFMVYLQKENIIDESGMPKERFSAEFPKEGPSILRIQQVVRGDSAAYFCASSPSTTGLNTEAFFGQGTRLTVV.

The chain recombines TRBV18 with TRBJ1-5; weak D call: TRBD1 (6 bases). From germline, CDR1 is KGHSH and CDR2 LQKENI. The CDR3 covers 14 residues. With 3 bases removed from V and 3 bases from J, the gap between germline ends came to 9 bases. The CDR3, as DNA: TGTGCCAGCTCACCGCAGGGGTACAATCAGCCCCAGCATTTT. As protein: CASSPQGYNQPQHF.

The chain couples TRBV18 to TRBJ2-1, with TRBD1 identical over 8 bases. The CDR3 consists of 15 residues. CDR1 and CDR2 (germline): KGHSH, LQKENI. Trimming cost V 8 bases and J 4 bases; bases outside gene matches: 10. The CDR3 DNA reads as TGTGCCAGCACCCGAGGACAGGGTGAATACAATGAGCAGTTCTTC. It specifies CASTRGQGEYNEQFF.

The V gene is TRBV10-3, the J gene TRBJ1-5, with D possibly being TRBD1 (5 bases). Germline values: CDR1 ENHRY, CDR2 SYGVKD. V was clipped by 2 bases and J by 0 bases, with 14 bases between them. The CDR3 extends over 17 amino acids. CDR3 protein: CAISEVTGSYSNQPQHF. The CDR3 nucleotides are TGTGCCATCAGTGAGGTTACAGGTAGTTATAGCAATCAGCCCCAGCATTTT.

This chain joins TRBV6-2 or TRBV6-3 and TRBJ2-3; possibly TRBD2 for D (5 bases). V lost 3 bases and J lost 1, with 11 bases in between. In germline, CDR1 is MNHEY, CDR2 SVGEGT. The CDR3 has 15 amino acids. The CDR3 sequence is CASSYEDSGTDTQYF. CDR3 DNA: TGTGCCAGCAGTTATGAGGATAGCGGCACAGATACGCAGTATTTT.